This TCR beta chain originates from a study of T cell clonality in common variable immunodeficiency. Overall study results and limits: What drives increased CVID clonality needs T cell subpopulation sequencing. In common variable immunodeficiency, TCR beta chains reportedly carried fewer deletions and N-nucleotide insertions. Fewer TCRbeta clones were shared among CVID subjects than controls.

This clone was recorded many times. Its antigen is unidentified. The read finishes 3 residues shy of the CDR3 end, and the germline J gene is used to complete it. Assay used: immunoSEQ multiplex PCR; TCRdb lists only in-frame clones, some missing. The sample lists 20,000 or so clones, none appearing once, the ten largest making up 2.5%. The V and J ends lost 4 bases and 6 bases, in that order; junction bases with no gene match: 18. Germline values: CDR1 SGHRS, CDR2 YFSETQ. The CDR3 runs to 17 residues. Aged roughly 8 to 65 years, CVID subjects averaged about 40 years old. Most patients and controls had Caucasian heritage.

The specimen sequenced was peripheral blood mononuclear cells. The TCR was taken from a human donor with common variable immunodeficiency. The chain has TRBV5-1 and TRBJ2-7; TRBD2 agrees at 8 bases. The CDR3 reads CASSRPGVERELSEQYF. CDR3 DNA (partial): TGCGCCAGCAGCCGACCCGGGGTGGAGCGGGAGTTATCCGAG.